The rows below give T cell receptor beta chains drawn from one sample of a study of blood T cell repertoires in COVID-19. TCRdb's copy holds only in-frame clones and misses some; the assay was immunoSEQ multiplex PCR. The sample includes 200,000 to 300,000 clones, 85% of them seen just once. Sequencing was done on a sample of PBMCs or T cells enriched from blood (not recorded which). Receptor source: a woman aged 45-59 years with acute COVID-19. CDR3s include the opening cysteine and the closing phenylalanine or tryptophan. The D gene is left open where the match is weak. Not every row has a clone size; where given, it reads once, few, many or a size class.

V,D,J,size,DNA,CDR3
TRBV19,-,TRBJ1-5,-,TGTGCCAGTAGTATTAACCGGGATCAGCCCCAGCATTTT,CASSINRDQPQHF
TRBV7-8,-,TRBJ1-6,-,TGTGCCAGCAGCTCAGGGGTGGCGTTTAATTCACCCCTCCACTTT,CASSSGVAFNSPLHF
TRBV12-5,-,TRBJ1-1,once,TGTGCTAGTGGTTTGGTACAGGGAGTGAACACTGAAGCTTTCTTT,CASGLVQGVNTEAFF
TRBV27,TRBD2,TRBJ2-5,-,TGTGCCAGCAGGGATAGCGGGGGGGCTGAGACCCAGTACTTC,CASRDSGGAETQYF
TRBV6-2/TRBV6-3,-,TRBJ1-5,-,TGTGCCAGCAGTTACGAGGGTAGGGGCAATCAGCCCCAGCATTTT,CASSYEGRGNQPQHF
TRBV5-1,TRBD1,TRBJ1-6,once,TGCGCCAGCAGCTTTCAACAGGGGTTGAATTCACCCCTCCACTTT,CASSFQQGLNSPLHF
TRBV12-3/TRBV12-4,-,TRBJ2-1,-,TGTGCCAGCAGTTTTCTGACAGTTGAGCAGTTCTTC,CASSFLTVEQFF
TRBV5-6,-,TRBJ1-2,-,TGTGCCAGCAGCTTAGCCCAGGGCAATGGCTACACCTTC,CASSLAQGNGYTF
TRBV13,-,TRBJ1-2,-,TGTGCCAGCAGCTTAACAGGCCTCGGCTACACCTTC,CASSLTGLGYTF
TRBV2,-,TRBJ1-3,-,TGTGCCAGCAGTCCAGGAAACACCATATATTTT,CASSPGNTIYF
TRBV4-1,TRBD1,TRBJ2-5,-,TGCGCCAGCAGCTCCCGGGACAGATCCGAGACCCAGTACTTC,CASSSRDRSETQYF
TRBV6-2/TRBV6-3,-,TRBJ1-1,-,TGTGCCAGCAGTTACTCAAGTCCGGGTGTGAACACTGAAGCTTTCTTT,CASSYSSPGVNTEAFF
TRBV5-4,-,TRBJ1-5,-,TGTGCCAGCAGCCGGCAGGAGGATTCACAGCCCCAGCATTTT,CASSRQEDSQPQHF
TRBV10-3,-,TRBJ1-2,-,TGTGCCATCAGTACTTACAACTATGGCTACACCTTC,CAISTYNYGYTF
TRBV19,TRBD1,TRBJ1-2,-,TGTGCCACCCGAGATGCAGGCCCGGGACAGGGGTACTATGGCTACACCTTC,CATRDAGPGQGYYGYTF
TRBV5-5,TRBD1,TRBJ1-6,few,TGTGCCAGCAGCCCATTACCGGGACAGGGATATTCACCCCTCCACTTT,CASSPLPGQGYSPLHF
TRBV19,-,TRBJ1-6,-,TGTGCCAGTAGTATAGCCCAGGGTATTGATAATTCACCCCTCCACTTT,CASSIAQGIDNSPLHF
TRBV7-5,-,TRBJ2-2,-,TGTGCCAGAAGCTTAGAGTGTAGCGGGGGCCGGGGCACCGGGGAGCTGTTTTTT,CARSLECSGGRGTGELFF
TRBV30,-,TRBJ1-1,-,TGTGCCTGGAGAGCCACAGGGTTGTACACTGAAGCTTTCTTT,CAWRATGLYTEAFF
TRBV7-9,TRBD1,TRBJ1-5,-,TGTGCCAGCAGCTTAGGGACAGGGAACAATCAGCCCCAGCATTTT,CASSLGTGNNQPQHF
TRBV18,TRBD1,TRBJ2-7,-,TGTGCCAGCTCACCAAGTCCTGGACAGGGGGCTTCCTACGAGCAGTACTTC,CASSPSPGQGASYEQYF
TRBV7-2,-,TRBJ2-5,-,TGTGCCAGCAGCTTAGTGGGAGTCGGCTTGGGAGAGACCCAGTACTTC,CASSLVGVGLGETQYF
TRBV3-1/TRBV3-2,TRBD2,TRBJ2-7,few,TGTGCCAGCAGCCACGGGACTAGCGGGGGCCCCTACGAGCAGTACTTC,CASSHGTSGGPYEQYF
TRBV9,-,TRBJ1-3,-,TGTGCCAGCAGCGTCCAAGCGGGGGCATCGGGAAACACCATATATTTT,CASSVQAGASGNTIYF
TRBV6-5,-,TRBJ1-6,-,TGTGCCACCTCAGGGAAGGTGGGTTTAGCCCTCCACTTT,CATSGKVGLALHF
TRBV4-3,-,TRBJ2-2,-,TGCGCCAGCAGCCTTGGTAGGAACACCGGGGAGCTGTTTTTT,CASSLGRNTGELFF
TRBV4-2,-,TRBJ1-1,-,TGTGCCAGCAGCCAAGACGAGGCTATGAACACTGAAGCTTTCTTT,CASSQDEAMNTEAFF
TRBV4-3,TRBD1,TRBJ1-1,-,TGCGCCAGCAGCCAAGCATTATCGGCAGGGGGCAAAGCTTTCTTT,CASSQALSAGGKAFF
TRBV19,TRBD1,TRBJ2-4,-,TGTGCCAGTAAAGTGACAGGGGGAAAAAACATTCAGTACTTC,CASKVTGGKNIQYF
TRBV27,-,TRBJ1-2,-,TGTGCCAGCAGTTTATCAGCCCTCGGGTTGCCTCACACCTTC,CASSLSALGLPHTF
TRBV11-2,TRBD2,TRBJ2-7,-,TGTGCCAGCAGCGCCCCGGAACGGGGGGCCTACGAGCAGTACTTC,CASSAPERGAYEQYF
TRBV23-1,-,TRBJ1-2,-,TGCGCCACGAACAGACCTACCAACTATGGCTACACCTTC,CATNRPTNYGYTF
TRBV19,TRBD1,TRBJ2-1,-,TGTGCCAGTAGTATTCGGACAGGGGGGAAGGATGAGCAGTTCTTC,CASSIRTGGKDEQFF
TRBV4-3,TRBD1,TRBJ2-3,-,TGCGCCAGCAGCCAAGATCCGACAGGGGGCGGCACAGATACGCAGTATTTT,CASSQDPTGGGTDTQYF
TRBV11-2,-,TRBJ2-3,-,TGTGCCAGCGAGGGCAGCACAGATACGCAGTATTTT,CASEGSTDTQYF
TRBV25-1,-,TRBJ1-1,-,TGTGCCAGCAGTGAAAACGCGAAGAACACTGAAGCTTTCTTT,CASSENAKNTEAFF
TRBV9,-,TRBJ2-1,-,TGTGCCAGCAGCGTAGAGGACAGCCGATACAATGAGCAGTTCTTC,CASSVEDSRYNEQFF
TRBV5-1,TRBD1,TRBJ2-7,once,TGCGCCAGCAGCTTGGCTTGGGACAGGGGCTTCCACATACTGAACTACGAGCAGTACTTC,CASSLAWDRGFHILNYEQYF
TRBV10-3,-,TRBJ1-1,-,TGTGCCATCAGTGATAAGCCACGAGGGACTGAAGCTTTCTTT,CAISDKPRGTEAFF
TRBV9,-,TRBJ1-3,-,TGTGCCAGCAGCGTAGGACAGCTCGGCTCTGGAAACACCATATATTTT,CASSVGQLGSGNTIYF
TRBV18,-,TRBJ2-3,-,TGTGCCAGCTCACCGCGGAGGCCGAACAACCCTACAAACACAGATACGCAGTATTTT,CASSPRRPNNPTNTDTQYF
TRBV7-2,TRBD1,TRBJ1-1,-,TGTGCCAGCAGACTTAGACAGGGAACTGAAGCTTTCTTT,CASRLRQGTEAFF
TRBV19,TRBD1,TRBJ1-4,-,TGTGCCAGTAGCCCCTGGGGCACCACAGGGGGTAATGAAAAACTGTTTTTT,CASSPWGTTGGNEKLFF
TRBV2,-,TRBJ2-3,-,TGTGCCAGCAGGCCCCCAGGGGAATTGACAGATACGCAGTATTTT,CASRPPGELTDTQYF
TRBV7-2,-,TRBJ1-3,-,TGTGCCAGCAGCTTTGACAGAGCTACCTCTGGAAACACCATATATTTT,CASSFDRATSGNTIYF
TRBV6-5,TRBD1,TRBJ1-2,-,TGTGCCAGCCGAAGTGACAGGGGGCTAGAGGGCTACACCTTC,CASRSDRGLEGYTF
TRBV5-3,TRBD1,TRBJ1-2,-,TGTGCCAGAAGCTCCCGGGACAGCCTCGGAGGAAATGGCTACACCTTC,CARSSRDSLGGNGYTF
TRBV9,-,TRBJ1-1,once,TGTGCCAGCAGCGTAGCTCCCCGGACAGACACTGAAGCTTTCTTT,CASSVAPRTDTEAFF
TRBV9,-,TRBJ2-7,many,TGTGCCAGCAGCGGTGGGACAACCTACGAGCAGTACTTC,CASSGGTTYEQYF
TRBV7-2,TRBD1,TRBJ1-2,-,TGTGCCAGCAGCTTAGCGCACGGCAGGGGGCAGAACTATGGCTACACCTTC,CASSLAHGRGQNYGYTF
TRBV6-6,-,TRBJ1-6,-,TGTGCCAGCAGTTATCAGGGGCATTCACCCCTCCACTTT,CASSYQGHSPLHF
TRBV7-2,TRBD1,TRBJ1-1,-,TGTGCCAGCAGCACCGGACAGGGCGGGCTGGGAACTGAAGCTTTCTTT,CASSTGQGGLGTEAFF